The rows below give T cell receptor beta chains drawn from one sample of a study of shared clonotypes between healthy human individuals. Some clones are missing from TCRdb's copy, which holds only in-frame ones; the method was immunoSEQ multiplex PCR. The repertoire holds more than 550,000 clones, with 55% to 80% as singletons. The sequencing input was memory CD4+ T cells sorted from blood. These receptors all stem from a woman aged 25 to 45 in good health. Both conserved end residues are trimmed from each CDR3. Each record gives: J gene, V gene, CDR3 protein.

>TRBJ2-5|TRBV11-2
ASSLDPGPETQY
>TRBJ2-1|TRBV28
ASNPSGTSAHNEQF
>TRBJ1-3|TRBV5-4
ASSLDRGRNTIY
>TRBJ2-7|TRBV28
ASSLGLAGLWEQY
>TRBJ2-7|TRBV19
ASSNGPASEREQY
>TRBJ1-2|TRBV11-2
ASSLDRIYGYT
>TRBJ2-7|TRBV6-1
ASSEVAGQGYEQY
>TRBJ2-1|TRBV5-1
ASSLRGGRGLNEQF
>TRBJ1-4|TRBV4-2
ASSQETGGIEKLF
>TRBJ2-3|TRBV30
AWSVRGQGADTQY
>TRBJ2-1|TRBV12-2
ASRFLDNEQF
>TRBJ2-2|TRBV6-5
ASSFSREKGTGELF
>TRBJ2-3|TRBV11-2
AIHGGDTQY
>TRBJ2-5|TRBV5-1
ASSSGTEFGTQY
>TRBJ1-1|TRBV6-5
ASSLKNTEAF